Listed below are T cell receptor beta chains from one sample, sequenced in a study of shared clonotypes between healthy human individuals. This table comes from immunoSEQ multiplex PCR, and its TCRdb copy is limited to in-frame clones, with some not included. The sample has 1,500,000 or so clones, less than 99% seen once. Input material: naive CD4+ T cells sorted from blood. The receptor source for this set is a man aged 25 to 45 in good health. Both conserved end residues are part of each CDR3.

V gene: TRBV5-1; J gene: TRBJ1-1; CDR3 protein: CASSPDRGLIRAFF
V gene: TRBV7-2; J gene: TRBJ1-2; CDR3 protein: CASRSPGHANGYTF
V gene: TRBV28; J gene: TRBJ2-5; CDR3 protein: CASSFMSGRGGQETQYF
V gene: TRBV7-9; J gene: TRBJ2-7; CDR3 protein: CASSRGQGESYEQYF
V gene: TRBV21-1; J gene: TRBJ1-2; CDR3 protein: CASSKEAGYGYTF
V gene: TRBV21-1; J gene: TRBJ2-3; CDR3 protein: CASSKVRQAPFTDTQYF
V gene: TRBV7-3; J gene: TRBJ2-3; CDR3 protein: CASKTSGATDTQYF
V gene: TRBV7-2; J gene: TRBJ1-3; CDR3 protein: CASSLSIVLSGNTIYF
V gene: TRBV15; J gene: TRBJ2-5; CDR3 protein: CATSNFGTGFDVTQYF
V gene: TRBV27; J gene: TRBJ2-3; CDR3 protein: CASSLADTQYF
V gene: TRBV9; J gene: TRBJ2-6; CDR3 protein: CASSVEGGPGANVLTF
V gene: TRBV5-1; J gene: TRBJ2-3; CDR3 protein: CASSLGASGTDTQYF
V gene: TRBV28; J gene: TRBJ1-1; CDR3 protein: CASSAHRGGNTEAFF